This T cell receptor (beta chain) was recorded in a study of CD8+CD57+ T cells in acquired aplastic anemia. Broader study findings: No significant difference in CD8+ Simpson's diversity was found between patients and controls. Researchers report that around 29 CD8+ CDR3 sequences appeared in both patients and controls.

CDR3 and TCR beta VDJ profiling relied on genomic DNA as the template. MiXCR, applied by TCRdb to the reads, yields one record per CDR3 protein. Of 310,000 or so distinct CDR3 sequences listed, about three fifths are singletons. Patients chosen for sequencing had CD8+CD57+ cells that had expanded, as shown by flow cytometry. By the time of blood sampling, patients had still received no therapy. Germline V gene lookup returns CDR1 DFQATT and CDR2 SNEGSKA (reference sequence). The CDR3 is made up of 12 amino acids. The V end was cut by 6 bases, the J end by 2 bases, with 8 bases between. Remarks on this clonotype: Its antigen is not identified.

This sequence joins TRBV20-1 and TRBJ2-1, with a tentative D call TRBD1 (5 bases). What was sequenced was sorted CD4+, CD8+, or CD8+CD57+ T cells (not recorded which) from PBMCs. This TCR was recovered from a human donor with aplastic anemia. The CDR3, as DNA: TGCAGTGCCACGGACACCTACAATGAGCAGTTCTTC. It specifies CSATDTYNEQFF.